Below are 9 T cell receptor beta chains sequenced from a single sample in a study of T cell repertoires in cytomegalovirus infection. For these receptors, no antigen is known. MiXCR, run by TCRdb on the reads, gives a single entry per CDR3 protein. The top ten hold under 70% of the sample, which has more than 95,000 distinct CDR3 sequences, approximately 30% seen once. The sequenced sample was CD8+ T cells from cultured PBMCs, obtained from culture after CMV antigen stimulation. These receptors came from a human donor in good health (CMV status not recorded). Some clones in this sample may be carry-over from other donors' samples.

The V call is TRBV6-6, the J call TRBJ1-3, with D possibly matching TRBD1 (5 bases). Looked up from germline, CDR1 is MNHNY and CDR2 is SVGAGI (reference sequence). This CDR3 comprises 15 residues. V was shortened by 6 bases and J by 6 bases, with 18 bases between the two germline ends. In DNA, the CDR3 is TGTGCCAGCAGACCCCCTCTGGGGACCAAAAACACCATATATTTT. This sequence encodes CASRPPLGTKNTIYF.

This clonotype occurred many times. The rearrangement links TRBV29-1 to TRBJ2-1; no clear D. Germline lookup yields CDR1 SQVTM and CDR2 ANQGSEA. The CDR3 is 16 amino acids. The V and J ends lost 3 bases and 0 bases respectively, with 15 bases between them. The CDR3 DNA sequence: TGCAGCGTTGAGGGTAACCCGGAAAGCTCCTACAATGAGCAGTTCTTC. It specifies CSVEGNPESSYNEQFF.

This clonotype was observed a few times. J is TRBJ2-1 and V is TRBV12-3 or TRBV12-4; 9 bases are shared with TRBD1. Trimming at V came to 1 base and at J to 9 bases, leaving 7 bases not matched to a gene. The CDR3 sequence is 15 residues long. CDR3 in DNA: TGTGCCAGCAGTTTAGGGACAGGGGAGGTATTTGAGCAGTTCTTC. Amino acid sequence: CASSLGTGEVFEQFF.

The V call is TRBV6-2 or TRBV6-3, the J call TRBJ2-3, with 16 bases identical to TRBD2. Germline assignment: CDR1 MNHEY and CDR2 SVGEGT. The J segment lost 4 bases and the V segment lost 0 bases, leaving 10 bases of the junction unmatched. This CDR3 region has 20 residues. CDR3 sequence: CASSYSPAGTSGGAADTQYF. CDR3 DNA: TGTGCCAGCAGTTACTCCCCCGCCGGGACTAGCGGGGGGGCCGCAGATACGCAGTATTTT.

The V and J genes are TRBV5-4 and TRBJ2-5; 9 positions agree with TRBD2. The CDR3 covers 13 residues. V was clipped by 4 bases and J by 7 bases; unmatched bases: 5. CDR1 is SGHNT and CDR2 is YYREEE in the germline V gene (reference sequence). This CDR3 reads CASSISGGGTQYF. In DNA form, the CDR3 reads TGTGCCAGCAGCATTAGCGGGGGAGGGACCCAGTACTTC.

The chain combines TRBV5-1 with TRBJ2-7; 8 nucleotides align to TRBD1. The CDR3 contains 14 residues. Trimming at V came to 4 bases and at J to 5 bases, leaving 8 bases not matched to a gene. From germline, CDR1 is SGHRS and CDR2 YFSETQ. The CDR3 loop is CASSPEADRDEQYF. The CDR3 nucleotides are TGCGCCAGCAGCCCAGAGGCGGACAGGGACGAGCAGTACTTC.

The chain uses TRBV20-1 and TRBJ1-2; perhaps TRBD1 as D (6 bases). This CDR3 contains 15 residues. CDR1 DFQATT and CDR2 SNEGSKA come from the germline V gene (reference sequence). Trimming removed 3 bases at V and 7 bases at J, with 21 bases between. CDR3 protein: CSARLEEGVSAGYTF. CDR3 nucleotides: TGCAGTGCTAGGTTGGAAGAGGGGGTTTCGGCTGGCTACACCTTC.

This clonotype was seen only a few times. The chain links TRBV6-5 to TRBJ1-1, with TRBD1 identical over 7 bases. The V gene's germline CDR1 is MNHEY and CDR2 SVGAGI. CDR3 length equals 18 residues. The V segment lost 2 bases and the J segment 0 bases; nucleotides outside the gene matches: 12. Here the CDR3 DNA reads TGTGCCAGCAGTTACATTTCAGTGTCGGGACAGATGAACACTGAAGCTTTCTTT. This sequence encodes CASSYISVSGQMNTEAFF.

CDR3 DNA sequence: TGTGCCAGCAGCAGCCGGACAGGGCCCAACACTGAAGCTTTCTTT. This sequence encodes CASSSRTGPNTEAFF. The rearrangement links TRBV3-1 to TRBJ1-1; the match to TRBD1 covers 8 bases. Unmatched junction bases numbered 7, after V lost 5 bases and J lost 2 bases. CDR3 length equals 15 residues. Germline CDR1 reads LGHDT; CDR2 reads YNNKEL (reference sequence).